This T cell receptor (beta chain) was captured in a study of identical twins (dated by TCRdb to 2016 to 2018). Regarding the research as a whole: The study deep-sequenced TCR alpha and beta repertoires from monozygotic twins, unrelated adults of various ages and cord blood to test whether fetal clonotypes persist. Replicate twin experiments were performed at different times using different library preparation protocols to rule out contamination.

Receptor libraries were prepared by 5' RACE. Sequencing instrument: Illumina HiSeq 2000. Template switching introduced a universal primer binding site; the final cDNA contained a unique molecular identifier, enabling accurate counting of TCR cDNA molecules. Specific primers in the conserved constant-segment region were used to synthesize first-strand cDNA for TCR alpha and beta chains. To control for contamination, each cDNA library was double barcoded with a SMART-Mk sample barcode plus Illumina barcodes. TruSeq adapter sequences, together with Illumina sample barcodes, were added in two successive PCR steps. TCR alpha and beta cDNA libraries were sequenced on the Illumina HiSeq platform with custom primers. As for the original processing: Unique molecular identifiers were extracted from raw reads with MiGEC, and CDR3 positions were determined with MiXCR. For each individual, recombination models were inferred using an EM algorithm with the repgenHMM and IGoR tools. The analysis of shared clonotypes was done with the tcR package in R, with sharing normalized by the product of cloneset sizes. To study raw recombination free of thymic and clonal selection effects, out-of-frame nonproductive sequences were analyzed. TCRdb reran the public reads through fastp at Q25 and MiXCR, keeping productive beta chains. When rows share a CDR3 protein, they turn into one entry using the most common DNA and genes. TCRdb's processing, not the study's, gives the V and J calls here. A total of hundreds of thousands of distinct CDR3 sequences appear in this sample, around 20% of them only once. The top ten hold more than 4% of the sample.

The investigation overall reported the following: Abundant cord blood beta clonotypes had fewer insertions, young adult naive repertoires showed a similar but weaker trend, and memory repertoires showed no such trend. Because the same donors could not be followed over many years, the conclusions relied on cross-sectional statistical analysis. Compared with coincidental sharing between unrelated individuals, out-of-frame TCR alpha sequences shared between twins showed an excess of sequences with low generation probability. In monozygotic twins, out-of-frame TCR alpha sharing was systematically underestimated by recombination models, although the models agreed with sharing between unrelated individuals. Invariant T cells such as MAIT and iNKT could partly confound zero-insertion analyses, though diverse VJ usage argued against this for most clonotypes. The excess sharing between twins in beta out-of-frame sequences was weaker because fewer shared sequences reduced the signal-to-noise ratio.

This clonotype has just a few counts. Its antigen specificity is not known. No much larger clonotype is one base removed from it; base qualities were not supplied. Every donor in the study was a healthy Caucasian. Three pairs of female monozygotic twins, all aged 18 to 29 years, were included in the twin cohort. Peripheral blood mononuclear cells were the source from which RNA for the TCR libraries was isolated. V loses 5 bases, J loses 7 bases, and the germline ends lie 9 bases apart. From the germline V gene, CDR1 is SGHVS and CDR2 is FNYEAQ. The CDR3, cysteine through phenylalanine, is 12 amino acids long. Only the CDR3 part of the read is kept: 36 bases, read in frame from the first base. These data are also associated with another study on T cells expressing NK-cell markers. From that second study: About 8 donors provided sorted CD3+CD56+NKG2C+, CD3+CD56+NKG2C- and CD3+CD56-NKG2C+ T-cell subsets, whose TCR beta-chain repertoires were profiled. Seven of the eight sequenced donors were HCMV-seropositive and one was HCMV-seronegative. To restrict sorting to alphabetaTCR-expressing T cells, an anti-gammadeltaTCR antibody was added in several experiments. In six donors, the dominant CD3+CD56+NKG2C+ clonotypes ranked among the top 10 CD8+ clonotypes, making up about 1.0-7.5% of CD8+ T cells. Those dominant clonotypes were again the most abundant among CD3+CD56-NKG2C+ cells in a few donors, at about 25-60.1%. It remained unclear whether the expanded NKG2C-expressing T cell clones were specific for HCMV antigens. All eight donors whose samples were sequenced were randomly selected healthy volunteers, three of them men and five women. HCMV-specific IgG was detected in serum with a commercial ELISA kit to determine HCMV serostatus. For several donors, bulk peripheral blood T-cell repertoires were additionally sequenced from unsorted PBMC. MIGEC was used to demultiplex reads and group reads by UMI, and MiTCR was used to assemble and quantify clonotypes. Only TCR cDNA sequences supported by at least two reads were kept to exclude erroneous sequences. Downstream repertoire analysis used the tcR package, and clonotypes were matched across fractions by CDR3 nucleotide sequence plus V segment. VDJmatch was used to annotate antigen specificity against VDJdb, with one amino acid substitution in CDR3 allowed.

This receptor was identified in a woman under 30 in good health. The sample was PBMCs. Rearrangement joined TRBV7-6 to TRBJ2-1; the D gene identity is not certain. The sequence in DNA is TGTGCCAGCAGCCATGTGGCTAATGAGCAGTTCTTC. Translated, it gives CASSHVANEQFF.